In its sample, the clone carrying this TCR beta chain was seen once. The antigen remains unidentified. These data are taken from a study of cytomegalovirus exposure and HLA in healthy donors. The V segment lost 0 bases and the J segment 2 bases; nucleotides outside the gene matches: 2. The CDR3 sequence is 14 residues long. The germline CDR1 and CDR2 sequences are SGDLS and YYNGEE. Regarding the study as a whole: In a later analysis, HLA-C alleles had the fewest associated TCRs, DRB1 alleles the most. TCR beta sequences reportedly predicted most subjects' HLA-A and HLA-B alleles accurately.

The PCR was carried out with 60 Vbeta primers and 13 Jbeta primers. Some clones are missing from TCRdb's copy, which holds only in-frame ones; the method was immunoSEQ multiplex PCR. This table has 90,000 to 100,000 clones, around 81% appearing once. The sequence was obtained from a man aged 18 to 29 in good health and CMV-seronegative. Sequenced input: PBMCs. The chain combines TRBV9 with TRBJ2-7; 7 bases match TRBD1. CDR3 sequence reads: CASSVATGAYEQYF. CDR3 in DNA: TGTGCCAGCAGCGTAGCTACAGGGGCCTACGAGCAGTACTTC.